This T cell receptor beta chain was captured by sequencing in a study of T cell responses to AZD1222 COVID-19 vaccine (dated by TCRdb to about 2021). Turning to the overall study: A total of around 240 trial participants underwent TCR sequencing, of whom 207 had received two doses of AZD1222 and some 25 had received two doses of the MenACWY control vaccine. Enrollment into the trials was organized by age into subgroups of 18-55, 56-69 and 70-plus years, and those subgroups contained roughly 150, 30 and 60 TCR-sequenced participants, respectively.

The time point tag for this specimen amounts to: baseline before first vaccination. In light of the paper, this sample's treatment or condition label describes: meningococcal conjugate vaccine given as trial control. The vaccinee samples were drawn from two UK trials, COV001 and COV002, one of which was a single-blind randomized controlled phase 2/3 trial testing AZD1222 (ChAdOx1 nCoV-19) in healthy adults. For TCRbeta chain sequencing, PBMC samples were collected from trial participants at day 0 and at day 28 after the second dose. Worth noting for this clone: It has no known antigen specificity. The sample holds no much larger clone one base away, and base qualities are not on file.

Between the V and J ends, shortened by 4 bases and 5 bases respectively, the junction contains 17 bases. The CDR3 goes from the cysteine to the phenylalanine over 15 residues. CDR3 DNA is the only sequence kept; it has 45 bases, read in frame from the first base. The CDR1 and CDR2 encoded by the germline V gene are LGHNA and YSLEER. The research as a whole found: Participants were mostly white British, with more females than males. The authors suggested clonal diversity may have been underestimated. Reportedly, almost half of the unique spike-specific TCRs recognized epitopes lying outside the regions that are mutated in the B.1.351 and B.1.1.7 variants. After two AZD1222 doses, both the breadth and the depth of spike-specific TCRs were significantly higher than at day 0 and than in MenACWY recipients. In the small 56-69-year group, the increase in depth fell short of significance, most likely because of low power. The vaccine-associated CD4 TCRs covered the entire spike protein, and the dominant responses fell in regions 160-218 and 743-854. Conclusions about previously exposed vaccinees are limited because only six or seven AZD1222 recipients were SARS-CoV-2 seropositive at baseline. No day 14 peak-response samples were available, so repertoires were characterized only after the peak T cell response.

The CDR3 regions of human TCRbeta chains were subjected to immunosequencing. The source study handled its data this way. TCRs in the repertoires were compared against a reference library of SARS-CoV-2-specific TCRs that had been generated with the MIRA antigen-specificity platform. Breadth meant the fraction of unique TCRs that were SARS-CoV-2-associated, whereas depth meant the fraction of total T cells that were SARS-CoV-2-associated. Each spike-specific TCR was assigned to its reactive spike region and to a CD4 or CD8 class using the MIRA data. Log10-transformed breadth and depth values were compared by one-way ANOVA with Sidak's multiple comparisons tests. TCRdb obtained this table from immuneACCESS and retained in-frame rearrangements with V and J assigned. These tables miss some clones; where compared with another copy, unresolved V genes account for less than half of the shortfall, and the remainder is unexplained. V and J calls and clone size are given by that table; D and trimming were obtained from the DNA. This sample gives about 120,000 clones in total; approximately 83% of them show up just once. The ten largest clones add up to around 3.9% of the sample.

The sequence was collected from an adult in good health. This chain is built from TRBV4-3 and TRBJ2-5, with no D gene named confidently. Specimen: peripheral blood, collected on day 0 of MenACWY control vaccination. The nucleotide sequence reads as follows: TGCGCCAGCAGCCTACTGGTAGGGCTTAGGGAGACCCAGTACTTC. Translated, this is CASSLLVGLRETQYF.